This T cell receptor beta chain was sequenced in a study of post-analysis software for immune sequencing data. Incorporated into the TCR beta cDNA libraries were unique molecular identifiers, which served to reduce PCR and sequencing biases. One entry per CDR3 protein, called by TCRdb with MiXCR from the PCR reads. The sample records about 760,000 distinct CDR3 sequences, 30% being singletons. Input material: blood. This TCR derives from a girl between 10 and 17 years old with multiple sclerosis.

The CDR3 DNA is TGTGCCAGCAGTGTTTATGCCGGAGGATCCTACAATGAGCAGTTCTTC. It encodes CASSVYAGGSYNEQFF. The rearrangement uses TRBV28 and TRBJ2-1; TRBD2 is a possible D gene (5 bases). CDR1 is MDHEN, CDR2 SYDVKM, per germline. The V gene lost 5 bases and the J gene lost 1 base, with 15 bases spanning the gap. This CDR3 contains 16 residues.